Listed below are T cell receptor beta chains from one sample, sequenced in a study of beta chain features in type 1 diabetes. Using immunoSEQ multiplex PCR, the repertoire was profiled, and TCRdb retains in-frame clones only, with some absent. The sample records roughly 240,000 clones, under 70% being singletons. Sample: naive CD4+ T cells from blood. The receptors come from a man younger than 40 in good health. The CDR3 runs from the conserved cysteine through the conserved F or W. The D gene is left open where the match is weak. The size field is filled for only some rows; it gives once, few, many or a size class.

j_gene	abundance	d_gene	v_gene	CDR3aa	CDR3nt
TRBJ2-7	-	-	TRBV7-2	CASSLERSYEQYF	TGTGCCAGCAGCTTAGAGCGCAGCTACGAGCAGTACTTC
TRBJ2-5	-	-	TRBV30	CAWSGGFQETQYF	TGTGCCTGGAGTGGAGGGTTCCAAGAGACCCAGTACTTC
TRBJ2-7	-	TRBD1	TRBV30	CAWRAMGQGHEQYF	TGTGCCTGGAGAGCAATGGGACAGGGGCACGAGCAGTACTTC
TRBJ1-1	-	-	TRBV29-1	CSVDSSNTEAFF	TGCAGCGTTGACAGCTCGAACACTGAAGCTTTCTTT
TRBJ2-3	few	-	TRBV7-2	CASSLGLYTQYF	TGTGCCAGCAGCTTAGGGCTATATACGCAGTATTTT
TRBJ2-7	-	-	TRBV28	CASSLDSAYEQYF	TGTGCCAGCAGCCTTGACAGTGCCTACGAGCAGTACTTC
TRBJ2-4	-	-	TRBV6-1	CASSGQGATSGRVIQYF	TGTGCCAGCAGTGGACAGGGGGCGACTAGCGGGCGCGTCATTCAGTACTTC
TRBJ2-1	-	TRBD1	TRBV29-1	CSVEKGTGYNEQFF	TGCAGCGTTGAAAAAGGGACAGGGTACAATGAGCAGTTCTTC
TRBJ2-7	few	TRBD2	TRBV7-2	CASSPSDGRSYEQYF	TGTGCCAGCAGCCCGTCGGACGGGAGGTCCTACGAGCAGTACTTC
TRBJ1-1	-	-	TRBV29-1	CSVGGGPDTEAFF	TGCAGCGTTGGAGGGGGTCCGGACACTGAAGCTTTCTTT
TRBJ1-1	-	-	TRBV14	CASSQDGYTEAFF	TGTGCCAGCAGCCAAGATGGATACACTGAAGCTTTCTTT
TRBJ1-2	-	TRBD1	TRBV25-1	CASRGTGENYGYTF	TGTGCCAGCAGGGGGACAGGGGAAAACTATGGCTACACCTTC
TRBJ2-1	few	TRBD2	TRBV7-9	CASSPDSGGYNEQFF	TGTGCCAGCAGCCCCGATAGCGGGGGGTACAATGAGCAGTTCTTC
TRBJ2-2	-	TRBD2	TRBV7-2	CASSFRTSGSAGELFF	TGTGCCAGCAGCTTCAGGACTAGCGGGAGTGCCGGGGAGCTGTTTTTT
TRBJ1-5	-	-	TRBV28	CASGNQPQHF	TGTGCCAGCGGCAATCAGCCCCAGCATTTT